This is a list of T cell receptor beta chains from one sample in a study of blood T cell repertoires in COVID-19. Clones were sequenced by immunoSEQ multiplex PCR, and TCRdb holds only the in-frame ones, with some missing. The sample consists of around 270,000 clones, around 87% of them appearing once. Sequenced sample: peripheral blood. Receptor source: a woman aged 45-65 years with acute or convalescent COVID-19. The CDR3 runs from the conserved cysteine through the conserved F or W. The order of the fields is J gene, D gene, clone size, V gene, CDR3 protein, CDR3 DNA. D genes are given only for firm matches. Rows give clone size only sometimes, using once, few, many, or a class for an expanded clone.

J gene: TRBJ2-7
D gene: .
clone size: .
V gene: TRBV11-1
CDR3 protein: CASSAGPTGTYEQYF
CDR3 DNA: TGTGCCAGCAGCGCCGGTCCAACAGGGACCTACGAGCAGTACTTC

J gene: TRBJ1-6
D gene: .
clone size: .
V gene: TRBV2
CDR3 protein: CASSDRARSPLHF
CDR3 DNA: TGTGCCAGCAGTGACAGGGCACGGTCACCCCTCCACTTT

J gene: TRBJ1-5
D gene: .
clone size: .
V gene: TRBV19
CDR3 protein: CASSMFPGGNQPQHF
CDR3 DNA: TGTGCCAGTAGTATGTTCCCAGGGGGCAATCAGCCCCAGCATTTT

J gene: TRBJ1-5
D gene: .
clone size: .
V gene: TRBV19
CDR3 protein: CASSQGRGSQPQHF
CDR3 DNA: TGTGCCAGTAGTCAGGGTAGGGGGAGTCAGCCCCAGCATTTT

J gene: TRBJ1-4
D gene: .
clone size: .
V gene: TRBV5-4
CDR3 protein: CASSSGGFEKLFF
CDR3 DNA: TGTGCCAGCAGCTCGGGGGGGTTCGAAAAACTGTTTTTT

J gene: TRBJ2-3
D gene: .
clone size: .
V gene: TRBV28
CDR3 protein: CASTLPPLRDTQYF
CDR3 DNA: TGTGCCAGCACCCTTCCGCCTCTCCGGGATACGCAGTATTTT

J gene: TRBJ1-5
D gene: .
clone size: .
V gene: TRBV6-5
CDR3 protein: CASGGRQDQPQHF
CDR3 DNA: TGTGCCAGCGGAGGGAGACAAGATCAGCCCCAGCATTTT

J gene: TRBJ2-2
D gene: TRBD1
clone size: .
V gene: TRBV27
CDR3 protein: CATRDRGAITGELFF
CDR3 DNA: TGTGCCACCCGGGACAGGGGCGCGATCACCGGGGAGCTGTTTTTT

J gene: TRBJ1-1
D gene: .
clone size: .
V gene: TRBV6-5
CDR3 protein: CASSPIDRLNTEAFF
CDR3 DNA: TGTGCCAGCAGCCCCATTGACAGGTTGAACACTGAAGCTTTCTTT

J gene: TRBJ2-1
D gene: TRBD2
clone size: .
V gene: TRBV6-2/TRBV6-3
CDR3 protein: CASSYSGATYNEQFF
CDR3 DNA: TGTGCCAGCAGTTATAGCGGGGCTACCTACAATGAGCAGTTCTTC

J gene: TRBJ1-2
D gene: .
clone size: once
V gene: TRBV6-2/TRBV6-3
CDR3 protein: CASSSLRGAREYYGYTF
CDR3 DNA: TGTGCCAGCAGTTCCCTCCGGGGGGCGCGAGAATACTATGGCTACACCTTC

J gene: TRBJ2-3
D gene: TRBD2
clone size: .
V gene: TRBV28
CDR3 protein: CASSLSASGADTQYF
CDR3 DNA: TGTGCCAGCAGTTTATCGGCTAGCGGCGCAGATACGCAGTATTTT

J gene: TRBJ1-2
D gene: TRBD1
clone size: .
V gene: TRBV6-1
CDR3 protein: CASSDGQGSYGYTF
CDR3 DNA: TGTGCCAGCAGTGACGGACAGGGTTCCTATGGCTACACCTTC

J gene: TRBJ2-6
D gene: TRBD1
clone size: .
V gene: TRBV19
CDR3 protein: CASTTGGAGANVLTF
CDR3 DNA: TGTGCCAGTACAACAGGGGGCGCTGGGGCCAACGTCCTGACTTTC

J gene: TRBJ2-3
D gene: .
clone size: .
V gene: TRBV29-1
CDR3 protein: CSVEFETDTQYF
CDR3 DNA: TGCAGCGTTGAGTTTGAGACAGATACGCAGTATTTT

J gene: TRBJ2-1
D gene: TRBD2
clone size: .
V gene: TRBV4-2
CDR3 protein: CASRAKIAGGQGSYNEQFF
CDR3 DNA: TGTGCCAGCAGAGCCAAGATAGCGGGAGGGCAAGGCTCCTACAATGAGCAGTTCTTC

J gene: TRBJ1-6
D gene: .
clone size: .
V gene: TRBV7-2
CDR3 protein: CASSLGETGYSPLHF
CDR3 DNA: TGTGCCAGCAGCTTAGGAGAGACGGGGTATTCACCCCTCCACTTT

J gene: TRBJ1-1
D gene: TRBD1
clone size: .
V gene: TRBV28
CDR3 protein: CASSLDRGGTEAFF
CDR3 DNA: TGTGCCAGCAGTTTGGACAGGGGAGGCACTGAAGCTTTCTTT

J gene: TRBJ2-1
D gene: .
clone size: .
V gene: TRBV11-3
CDR3 protein: CASSLISEGEQFF
CDR3 DNA: TGTGCCAGCAGCTTAATTAGCGAGGGTGAGCAGTTCTTC

J gene: TRBJ1-5
D gene: .
clone size: .
V gene: TRBV28
CDR3 protein: CASSLPSTGRPQHF
CDR3 DNA: TGTGCCAGCAGTTTACCTTCGACGGGTAGGCCCCAGCATTTT

J gene: TRBJ2-7
D gene: TRBD1
clone size: .
V gene: TRBV28
CDR3 protein: CASSSPGQGFYEQYF
CDR3 DNA: TGTGCCAGCAGCTCACCGGGACAGGGTTTCTACGAGCAGTACTTC

J gene: TRBJ1-2
D gene: TRBD1
clone size: .
V gene: TRBV19
CDR3 protein: CASSPAGQGSYGYTF
CDR3 DNA: TGTGCCAGTAGTCCCGCGGGACAGGGATCGTATGGCTACACCTTC

J gene: TRBJ2-3
D gene: .
clone size: .
V gene: TRBV15
CDR3 protein: CATSRDTAPEVTQYF
CDR3 DNA: TGTGCCACCAGCAGAGATACCGCGCCGGAGGTTACGCAGTATTTT

J gene: TRBJ1-1
D gene: .
clone size: .
V gene: TRBV6-5
CDR3 protein: CASSYSVGMNTEAFF
CDR3 DNA: TGTGCCAGCAGTTACTCGGTCGGGATGAACACTGAAGCTTTCTTT

J gene: TRBJ1-5
D gene: TRBD1
clone size: .
V gene: TRBV5-5
CDR3 protein: CASSSGTGDNQPQHF
CDR3 DNA: TGTGCCAGCAGCTCCGGGACAGGGGACAATCAGCCCCAGCATTTT

J gene: TRBJ2-7
D gene: .
clone size: .
V gene: TRBV20-1
CDR3 protein: CSAEGEYEQYF
CDR3 DNA: TGCAGCGCCGAGGGGGAATACGAGCAGTACTTC

J gene: TRBJ2-7
D gene: TRBD2
clone size: .
V gene: TRBV3-1/TRBV3-2
CDR3 protein: CASVIGRASYEQYF
CDR3 DNA: TGTGCCAGCGTTATCGGGAGGGCCTCCTACGAGCAGTACTTC

J gene: TRBJ1-5
D gene: .
clone size: .
V gene: TRBV28
CDR3 protein: CASSGFGVNQPQHF
CDR3 DNA: TGTGCCAGCAGTGGGTTTGGAGTCAATCAGCCCCAGCATTTT

J gene: TRBJ2-2
D gene: .
clone size: .
V gene: TRBV19
CDR3 protein: CASSIMRQRLNTGELFF
CDR3 DNA: TGTGCCAGTAGTATCATGAGACAGAGACTTAACACCGGGGAGCTGTTTTTT

J gene: TRBJ2-1
D gene: TRBD2
clone size: .
V gene: TRBV7-3
CDR3 protein: CASRKGLAERDEQFF
CDR3 DNA: TGTGCCAGCAGAAAGGGACTAGCGGAGAGGGATGAGCAGTTCTTC

J gene: TRBJ1-2
D gene: TRBD1
clone size: .
V gene: TRBV14
CDR3 protein: CASSQVEGAFYGYTF
CDR3 DNA: TGTGCCAGCAGCCAAGTGGAGGGGGCGTTCTATGGCTACACCTTC

J gene: TRBJ2-7
D gene: TRBD2
clone size: many
V gene: TRBV7-3
CDR3 protein: CASSLAGGPYEQYF
CDR3 DNA: TGTGCCAGCAGCTTAGCGGGAGGGCCCTACGAGCAGTACTTC

J gene: TRBJ2-7
D gene: TRBD2
clone size: .
V gene: TRBV28
CDR3 protein: CASRNSGTRRYEQYF
CDR3 DNA: TGTGCCAGCAGAAATTCCGGGACTAGGCGCTACGAGCAGTACTTC

J gene: TRBJ2-5
D gene: TRBD2
clone size: once
V gene: TRBV7-3
CDR3 protein: CASSLGLAKVKETQYF
CDR3 DNA: TGTGCCAGCAGCTTAGGACTAGCGAAGGTCAAAGAGACCCAGTACTTC

J gene: TRBJ1-5
D gene: .
clone size: .
V gene: TRBV27
CDR3 protein: CASRPGGSNQPQHF
CDR3 DNA: TGTGCCAGCAGACCCGGAGGTAGCAATCAGCCCCAGCATTTT

J gene: TRBJ1-6
D gene: .
clone size: .
V gene: TRBV7-9
CDR3 protein: CASRLLGGANSPLHF
CDR3 DNA: TGTGCCAGCAGACTATTGGGGGGGGCTAATTCACCCCTCCACTTT

J gene: TRBJ1-2
D gene: TRBD1
clone size: .
V gene: TRBV28
CDR3 protein: CASSIQQGGYGYTF
CDR3 DNA: TGTGCCAGCAGTATACAACAGGGGGGCTATGGCTACACCTTC

J gene: TRBJ1-1
D gene: .
clone size: .
V gene: TRBV9
CDR3 protein: CASSGAGVTEAFF
CDR3 DNA: TGTGCCAGCAGTGGGGCGGGGGTCACTGAAGCTTTCTTT

J gene: TRBJ1-4
D gene: .
clone size: .
V gene: TRBV19
CDR3 protein: CASSMRNEKLFF
CDR3 DNA: TGTGCCAGTAGTATGAGGAATGAAAAACTGTTTTTT

J gene: TRBJ1-5
D gene: .
clone size: few
V gene: TRBV28
CDR3 protein: CASSPPPQGVRNQPQHF
CDR3 DNA: TGTGCCAGCAGTCCGCCCCCACAGGGTGTTCGCAATCAGCCCCAGCATTTT